These 2 T cell receptor beta chains were sequenced from one sample in a study of blood T cell repertoires in COVID-19 (dated by TCRdb to about 2020). Library method: the immunoSEQ multiplex PCR assay. TCRdb provides this immuneACCESS table in a form limited to in-frame rearrangements. Some clones are lacking; in checked studies, under half of them reflect an unresolved V gene, and why the rest are absent is not known. In this sample the table shows about 70,000 clones, roughly 80% of which occur a single time. The leading ten clones occupy just under 10% of the sample. Material: peripheral blood. All receptors come from a human donor in a cohort sampled during active COVID-19.

The chain recombines TRBV4-1 with TRBJ2-7; 9 positions agree with TRBD1. Germline V CDR1 and CDR2: MGHRA, YSYEKL. This CDR3 is 16 amino acids long. The V segment lost 4 bases and the J segment 5 bases; nucleotides outside the gene matches: 12. The chain's CDR3 is CASSPSPGQGHNEQYF. The DNA of the CDR3 is TGCGCCAGCAGCCCCTCACCGGGACAGGGTCACAACGAGCAGTACTTC.

The chain uses TRBV15 and TRBJ2-7; maybe TRBD1 (5 bases). The V gene lost 0 bases and the J gene lost 3 bases, with 9 bases spanning the gap. The germline CDR1 and CDR2 sequences are LNHNV and YYDKDF (reference sequence). The CDR3 runs 14 residues. CDR3 DNA: TGTGCCACCAGCAGAGACAGGGCTGTCTACGAGCAGTACTTC. Protein sequence: CATSRDRAVYEQYF.